This T cell receptor beta chain was identified during a study of neurological immune-mediated disorders. This clonotype was seen ten or more times. The CDR3 runs 14 residues. In germline, CDR1 is SQVTM, CDR2 ANQGSEA. The V gene lost 4 bases and the J gene lost 5 bases, with 17 bases spanning the gap. The study built unsorted libraries from 2 million PBMCs kept at -80 C. TCRdb re-analysed the 5' RACE reads in MiXCR, keeping a single row per CDR3 protein. The table has fewer than 80,000 distinct CDR3 sequences, around 5.2% seen once. V gene TRBV29-1 combines with J gene TRBJ2-5; D could derive from TRBD1 or TRBD2 (6 bases each). Sequencing used PBMCs. The receptor was derived from a woman in her fifties or sixties with multiple sclerosis. In DNA, the CDR3 is TGCAGCGTTGCTGGGGCGGGAAGGGGGGAGACCCAGTACTTC. Its translation is CSVAGAGRGETQYF. Looking up the rest from reference TRBV29-1 and TRBJ2-5 gives the full variable domain: SAVISQKPSRDICQRGTSLTIQCQVDSQVTMMFWYRQQPGQSLTLIATANQGSEATYESGFVIDKFPISRPNLTFSTLTVSNMSPEDSSIYLCSVAGAGRGETQYFGPGTRLLVL.